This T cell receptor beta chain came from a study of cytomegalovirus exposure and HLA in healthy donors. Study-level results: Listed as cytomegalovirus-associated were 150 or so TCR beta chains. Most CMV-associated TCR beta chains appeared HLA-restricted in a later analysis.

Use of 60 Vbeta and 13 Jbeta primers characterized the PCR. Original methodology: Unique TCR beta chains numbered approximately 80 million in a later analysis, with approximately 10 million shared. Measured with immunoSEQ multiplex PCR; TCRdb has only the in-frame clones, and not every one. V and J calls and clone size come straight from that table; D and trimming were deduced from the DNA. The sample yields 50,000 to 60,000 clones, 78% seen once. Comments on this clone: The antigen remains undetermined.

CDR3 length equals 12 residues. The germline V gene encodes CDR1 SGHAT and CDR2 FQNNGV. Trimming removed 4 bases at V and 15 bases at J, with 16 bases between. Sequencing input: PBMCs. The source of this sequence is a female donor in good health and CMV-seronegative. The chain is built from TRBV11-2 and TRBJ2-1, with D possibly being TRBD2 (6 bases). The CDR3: CASSSTRLYPFF. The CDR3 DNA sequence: TGTGCCAGCAGCTCGACTAGGCTGTATCCGTTCTTC.